This entry concerns a single T cell receptor (beta chain). With a much larger clone just one base away, this may be a read error. TCRdb called the reads again in MiXCR, with one record for every CDR3 protein. The sample yields about 19,000 distinct CDR3 sequences, 10% to 13% seen once. The data were obtained in a study of type 1 regulatory T cells. The overall study: T-allo10 is an in vitro-generated, Tr1-enriched CD4 T cell product specific for alloantigen.

Per the germline V gene, CDR1 is LGHDT and CDR2 is YNNKEL (reference sequence). CDR3 length: 12 amino acids. The V gene is TRBV3-1, the J gene TRBJ2-2, with D hard to call. The sequencing input was CD4+ T cells, either the whole sample or a sorted fraction (not recorded which). The receptor was derived from a human donor in good health. CDR3 DNA: TGTGCCAACAGCCTATTAACCGGGGAGCTGTTTTTT. As protein: CANSLLTGELFF.